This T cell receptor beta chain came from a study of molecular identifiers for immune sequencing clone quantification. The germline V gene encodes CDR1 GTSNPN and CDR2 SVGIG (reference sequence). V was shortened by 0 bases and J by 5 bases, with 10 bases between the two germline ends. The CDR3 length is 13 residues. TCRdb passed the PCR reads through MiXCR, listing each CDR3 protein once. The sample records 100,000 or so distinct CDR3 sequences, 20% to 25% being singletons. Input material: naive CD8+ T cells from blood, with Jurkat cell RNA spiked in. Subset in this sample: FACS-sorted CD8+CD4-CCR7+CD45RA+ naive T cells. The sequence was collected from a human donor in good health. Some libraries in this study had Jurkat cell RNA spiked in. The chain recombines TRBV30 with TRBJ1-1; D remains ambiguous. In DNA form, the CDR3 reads TGTGCCTGGAGTGTAGAGGGTTTGACTGAAGCTTTCTTT. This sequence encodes CAWSVEGLTEAFF.